This T cell receptor (beta chain) appears in the sequencing data of a study of cytomegalovirus exposure and HLA in healthy donors (dated by TCRdb to about 2017). With regard to the full study: According to an earlier analysis of 550 to 750 of the donors, about 190 million T cells yielded some 120 million unique TCR beta sequences and approximately 280 Gb of sequence data. Approximately 310 gigabases of sequencing data and tens of millions of unique TCR sequences were included in an early release covering over 600 HLA-typed donors. Among the approximately 420 genotyped donors, around 81% belonged to the genetic ancestry cluster associated with self-reported Caucasian donors. The study was designed to test whether signatures of past pathogen exposure could be identified by cataloging public T cell receptors. The study used immunosequencing to profile the T cell repertoires of several hundred subjects and linked those repertoires to cytomegalovirus serostatus. In addition to the first cohort of roughly 670 subjects, a separate validation cohort of approximately 110 different subjects was used. To predict cytomegalovirus infection status, the study brought together high-throughput TCR immunosequencing, statistical association of individual TCRs with disease status, and machine learning. To study patterns of TCR occurrence, a later analysis re-analyzed previously published TCR beta repertoires from 650 to 750 donors and added high-resolution HLA genotyping. Rather than drawing on any new phenotypic data, the later analysis identified candidate immune exposures from TCR beta sequences and the way those sequences occurred across donors. An earlier analysis of roughly 580 of the donors used high-throughput TCR beta sequencing to judge whether each TCR beta V gene segment behaved as functional or pseudogenic. Donor age, sex, ethnicity and CMV serostatus were compiled together with the repertoire data. A later genetic analysis took genome-wide SNP genotypes for about 55% of the roughly 670 donors and used that subset as a discovery cohort. All discovery cohort repertoires had been generated on a single sequencing platform. Class I and class II HLA loci were covered by the typing at four-digit resolution. Typing coverage varied by locus: about 620-640 donors for A, B, C, DRB1 and DQB1; around 560 for DQA1; nearly 610 for DPA1; 400 to 480 for DPB1. A few DR-DQ haplotypes were treated as single units for association and clustering because of strong linkage in the cohort. Among around 400 genotyped donors of the cohort, an average of about 220,000 unique TCR beta nucleotide sequences was sequenced per donor, of which 15% to 20% were non-productive.

Library generation was performed with the immunoSEQ multiplex PCR assay. A mixture of 60 forward primers for TCR Vbeta segments and 13 reverse primers for TCR Jbeta segments was used in the multiplex PCR. Amplification of the CDR3 region of rearranged TCR beta genes was performed with a multiplex PCR assay on genomic DNA. The amplified TCR beta libraries were sequenced on the Illumina HiSeq System as 87-base-pair reads. On the study's bioinformatics: In a later analysis, about 80 million unique TCR beta chains were counted across the 500 to 850 repertoires, and roughly 11 million of these chains were shared by at least two donors. A nearest-neighbor algorithm error-corrected the raw reads and collapsed the reads into unique sequences, merging closely related sequences to remove PCR and sequencing errors. CDR3 sequences were aligned to IMGT reference sequences to assign V, D and J gene segments. Each retained sequence needed at least a six-nucleotide match to both a V gene segment and a J gene segment. Rearrangements were classified as productive when the CDR3 lacked stop codons and remained in frame with V and J, and all other rearrangements were classified as non-productive. CDR3 was defined by IMGT convention, running from the second conserved V-encoded cysteine to the conserved J-encoded phenylalanine. The earlier analysis of around 640 of the donors excluded sequences that lacked an unambiguous match to a single V gene segment. In an earlier analysis of approximately 500 of the donors, a V segment was called functional when productive rearrangements were above 56.7%, and segregating when the standard deviation between donors exceeded 5%. To diagnose cytomegalovirus status from the catalog of TCR beta chain sequences, a statistical classification framework was built. In a later analysis, TCR nucleotide sequences were compared against IMGT/GENE-DB human TR gene sequences so that V and J genes could be assigned. Using the TCRdist pipeline, a later analysis assigned CDR3 sequences along with most-parsimonious VDJ recombination scenarios. In a later analysis, each TCR beta chain was defined by its CDR3 amino acid sequence together with its V-gene family, and reads lacking a unique V-gene family were excluded. A later analysis removed 600 or so highly shared, low-generation-probability nucleotide sequences to deal with suspected cross-contamination and a sequencing artifact. A later analysis calculated a clonal expansion index for each public chain from normalized within-repertoire ranks of inferred template counts. In a later analysis, generation probabilities were computed using a VDJ recombination model fitted to out-of-frame rearrangements, and the results were checked against IGoR. In a later analysis, hypergeometric tests were used to score TCR-TCR, TCR-HLA and TCR-CMV co-occurrence, with a repertoire-size bias correction applied to TCR pairs. A later analysis estimated false discovery rates by permuting HLA or CMV assignments 20 times. A later analysis grouped co-occurring TCRs with DBSCAN, adding TCRdist sequence similarity when clustering within HLA-allele-positive subsets. Co-occurrence clustering excluded repertoires with fewer than 30,000 or more than 120,000 public chains, plus five with anomalous nucleotide sharing. Sourced from immuneACCESS, this table was stored by TCRdb with only in-frame sequences that have V and J called. A share of the clones is absent; for the studies checked, an unresolved V gene accounts for under half, and the remainder has no known explanation. D and trimming were read from the DNA, whereas the V and J calls and clone size are those reported in that table. Recorded for this sample are about 160,000 clones; around 84% of them occurred a single time. Around 1.9% of the sample comes from the top ten.

The paper's findings and limits, for the study overall: The classifier was reported to diagnose cytomegalovirus status with high specificity and sensitivity in both the original and validation cohorts. Compared with the approximately 700-donor mean, donors in an Asian-associated ancestry cluster had fewer N-insertions in productive TCRs, according to a later genetic analysis. A later analysis associated 16,951 TCR beta sequences with specific HLA alleles at a false discovery rate of 0.05. Some IMGT-functional V segments, including TRBV6-2 and TRBV6-3, could not be told apart with the 87-base-pair reads, so those segments were excluded. Correlated functional status among segregating V segments might be attributable to linkage disequilibrium, but an unknown experimental factor could not be ruled out. According to a later analysis, parvovirus B19, influenza, CMV and Epstein-Barr virus appeared linked to several top co-occurrence clusters. The only immune exposure information available for the cohort was CMV serostatus. In a later analysis, most CMV-associated TCR beta chains were found to appear HLA-restricted, with HLA associations seemingly driven largely by CMV exposure. Three of the identified cytomegalovirus-associated TCR beta chains were confirmed in vitro to be specific for cytomegalovirus antigens. Most TCR sequences were seen in very few donors, while some public TCRs were found in many individuals. According to the authors, the approach could potentially be generalized to other disease states and immunological phenotypes. V-gene and J-gene trimming of TCR beta chains was associated with a missense DCLRE1C variant in a later genetic analysis, and the association was replicated in an independent cohort. The cohort was sequenced for TCR beta chains only, and without alpha or paired-chain data the features that could be detected were limited. In a later analysis, the rate of TCR association differed among HLA loci, with DRB1 alleles having the most associated TCRs and HLA-C alleles having the fewest. Over 15 rarely observed V segments, including chromosome 9 orphons, were excluded from the earlier analysis of several hundred of the donors because counts were too low. The presence/absence analyses assumed that sequencing depth was roughly uniform across donors, and that assumption may not be true. A total of 150 to 200 TCR beta chains were listed by the study as associated with cytomegalovirus. Broadly in line with IMGT annotations, most TCR beta V segments showed up in productive rearrangements about 90% or about 30% of the time in an earlier analysis of about 500 of the donors. When HLA alleles, especially DR and DQ, strongly co-occurred, attributing TCR associations to individual alleles was difficult. A further reported finding was that TCR beta sequences accurately predicted the HLA-A and HLA-B alleles for most subjects in the first cohort. A cluster of highly shared sequence variants was judged likely to be a technical artifact of the sequencing pipeline. Compared with equally common non-associated chains, HLA-associated TCR beta chains in a later analysis were more clonally expanded and had lower generation probabilities. Because HLA typing was unavailable for some donors at each locus, only the typed subset was used in association tests.

The germline V gene yields MNHEY for CDR1 and SVGAGI for CDR2. Unmatched junction bases come to 7, with V trimmed by 5 bases and J by 8 bases. The CDR3 measures 14 amino acids from cysteine to phenylalanine. Only CDR3 DNA is held: 42 bases, read in frame from base 1. On this clone itself: Its specific antigen is unknown. Base quality data are lacking; no much larger clone is found one base away.

The cohort comprised more than 550 healthy bone marrow donors. All cohort members were sampled while nominally healthy, although unrecorded immune exposures were likely present. The donor was CMV seronegative and was included in the group of about 400 seronegative cohort members. A peripheral blood sample was collected from each donor, and TCR beta sequencing was performed on peripheral blood mononuclear cells. The Qiagen DNeasy Blood Extraction Kit was used to extract genomic DNA from the blood cell samples. This clonotype originated in a man aged 18 to 35 in good health and CMV-seronegative. Sequencing was done on a sample of PBMCs. The sequence links TRBV6-5 to TRBJ1-3, and TRBD1 aligns with 9 junction nucleotides. The CDR3 here reads CASSEGTGYDTIYF. The DNA reads TGTGCCAGCAGTGAAGGGACAGGGTACGACACCATATATTTT.